These 26 T cell receptor beta chains came from one sample sequenced in a study of control samples from healthy donors and cancer patients. The method was immunoSEQ multiplex PCR; TCRdb's version includes in-frame clones alone and lacks a portion of them. Of about 140,000 clones listed, approximately 94% are singletons. What was sequenced was blood. All receptors derive from a middle-aged man in good health.

The J gene is TRBJ2-6, the V gene TRBV7-8; 7 nucleotides agree with TRBD1. Per the germline V gene, CDR1 is SGHVS and CDR2 is FQNEAQ. The ends lost 5 bases at V and 0 bases at J; junction bases unmatched: 10. CDR3 length equals 18 residues. CDR3 nucleotide sequence: TGTGCCAGCAGCCCGTGGGGACAGCTTCCCTCTGGGGCCAACGTCCTGACTTTC. Translation gives CASSPWGQLPSGANVLTF.

This rearrangement joins TRBV29-1 to TRBJ1-1, with TRBD1 as a possible D gene (6 bases). V was trimmed by 6 bases and J by 14 bases, leaving 16 bases between them. The CDR3 is made up of 10 amino acids. Germline CDR1 SQVTM, CDR2 ANQGSEA. The CDR3 here is CSVPGTRDFF. The CDR3, as DNA: TGCAGCGTCCCCGGGACAAGAGACTTCTTT.

J is TRBJ2-5 and V is TRBV30, with a tentative D call TRBD1 (6 bases). The CDR3 spans 12 residues. The V end lost 2 bases, the J end lost 5 bases, and 9 bases lay between the germline ends. The germline CDR1 and CDR2 sequences are GTSNPN and SVGIG (reference sequence). CDR3: CAWSLGAETQYF. The CDR3 DNA reads TGTGCCTGGAGTCTGGGGGCGGAGACCCAGTACTTC.

V is TRBV5-1 and J is TRBJ2-3, with a tentative D call TRBD2 (5 bases). V was shortened by 0 bases and J by 0 bases, with 8 bases between the two germline ends. Germline CDR1 and CDR2: SGHRS and YFSETQ. This CDR3 region has 15 residues. The CDR3 sequence is CASSLGRLSTDTQYF. The CDR3 DNA reads TGCGCCAGCAGCTTGGGCCGACTAAGCACAGATACGCAGTATTTT.

The chain is built from TRBV6-5 and TRBJ2-1; D possibly corresponds to TRBD1 (6 bases). This CDR3 is 15 amino acids long. The V gene lost 6 bases and the J gene lost 2 bases, with 14 bases spanning the gap. CDR1 MNHEY and CDR2 SVGAGI come from the germline V gene. The CDR3 region is CASRQDSAPYNEQFF. The CDR3 DNA sequence: TGTGCCAGCAGACAGGACAGCGCTCCCTACAATGAGCAGTTCTTC.

The chain is built from TRBV11-1 and TRBJ1-1, with TRBD1 as a possible D gene (6 bases). The germline V and J ends were trimmed by 6 bases and 5 bases, with 13 bases remaining between them. CDR1 SGHAT and CDR2 FQDESV come from the germline V gene (reference sequence). The CDR3 is made up of 13 amino acids. This chain's CDR3 is CASRKRGSTEAFF. CDR3 bases: TGTGCCAGCAGGAAGAGGGGGTCAACTGAAGCTTTCTTT. The full variable domain, its missing parts supplied by reference TRBV11-1 and TRBJ1-1, is EAEVAQSPRYKITEKSQAVAFWCDPISGHATLYWYRQILGQGPELLVQFQDESVVDDSQLPKDRFSAERLKGVDSTLKIQPAELGDSAMYLCASRKRGSTEAFFGQGTRLTVV.

The chain recombines TRBV6-1 with TRBJ1-1; 7 bases agree with TRBD1. Unmatched junction bases numbered 10, after V lost 3 bases and J lost 0 bases. The CDR3 contains 17 residues. Germline V CDR1 and CDR2: MNHNS, SASEGT. As DNA, the CDR3 is TGTGCCAGCAGTGACGTCAGGGGGAACCACCTGAACACTGAAGCTTTCTTT. It codes for CASSDVRGNHLNTEAFF.

J is TRBJ2-1 and V is TRBV28; 11 nucleotides match TRBD1. This CDR3 is built from 16 residues. The ends lost 4 bases at V and 8 bases at J; junction bases unmatched: 10. The germline V gene has CDR1 MDHEN and CDR2 SYDVKM. The CDR3, as DNA: TGTGCCAGCAGTTCGGCCGGGACAGGGGGTTTCGATGAGCAGTTCTTC. It codes for CASSSAGTGGFDEQFF.

The CDR3 DNA follows: TGTGCCAGCACCGCCCAGGGATTAGGAAACACCATATATTTT. Translation: CASTAQGLGNTIYF. The chain has TRBV2 and TRBJ1-3, with D perhaps TRBD1 (5 bases). Trimming shortened V by 7 bases and J by 4 bases, and 14 bases separated the two germline ends. The CDR3 loop spans 14 amino acids. CDR1 is SNHLY, CDR2 FYNNEI, per germline.

V usage is TRBV28 and J usage is TRBJ2-2, with TRBD2 matching over 7 bases. This CDR3 is built from 14 residues. V trimming: 7 bases; J trimming: 7 bases; junction bases outside the gene matches: 9. From germline, CDR1 is MDHEN and CDR2 SYDVKM. The CDR3 sequence is CASMRREFNGELFF. The CDR3 DNA sequence: TGTGCCAGCATGAGGCGGGAGTTCAACGGGGAGCTGTTTTTT.

The V and J genes are TRBV18 and TRBJ2-2; D may be TRBD2 (5 bases). Germline V gives CDR1 KGHSH, CDR2 LQKENI. The CDR3 consists of 16 residues. The V end was cut by 0 bases, the J end by 0 bases, with 8 bases between. The CDR3 loop reads CASSPPGLPNTGELFF. The CDR3 DNA sequence: TGTGCCAGCTCACCACCCGGACTGCCGAACACCGGGGAGCTGTTTTTT.

V is TRBV18 and J is TRBJ2-5, with D possibly being TRBD1 (5 bases). The CDR3 has 14 residues. V was clipped by 1 base and J by 4 bases, with 10 bases between them. In germline, CDR1 is KGHSH, CDR2 LQKENI. CDR3 sequence reads: CASSPRQGVETQYF. In DNA, the CDR3 is TGTGCCAGCTCACCACGGCAGGGTGTAGAGACCCAGTACTTC.

This sequence joins TRBV5-4 and TRBJ2-7; 8 bases fit TRBD1. V was clipped by 3 bases and J by 0 bases; unmatched bases: 8. Germline assignment: CDR1 SGHNT and CDR2 YYREEE (reference sequence). This CDR3 comprises 16 residues. In DNA form, the CDR3 reads TGTGCCAGCAGCTCTGGGCCGGACAGGGTCTCCTACGAGCAGTACTTC. This encodes CASSSGPDRVSYEQYF.

The CDR3 reads CASSLAEGFEAFF. CDR3 bases: TGTGCCAGCAGCTTGGCCGAGGGGTTTGAAGCTTTCTTT. The genes are TRBV5-5 and TRBJ1-1; tentative D call: TRBD1 (5 bases). The CDR3 loop spans 13 amino acids. V gave up 0 bases and J gave up 7 bases, with 10 bases separating them. CDR1 is SGHKS and CDR2 is YYEKEE in the germline V gene (reference sequence).

The gene calls are TRBV11-2 and TRBJ2-7; 11 bases map to TRBD2. Germline V gives CDR1 SGHAT, CDR2 FQNNGV. Trimming at V came to 1 base and at J to 1 base, leaving 6 bases not matched to a gene. The CDR3 has 17 amino acids. CDR3: CASSLGYRTSGSYEQYF. In DNA form, the CDR3 reads TGTGCCAGCAGCTTAGGCTACAGGACTAGCGGGTCCTACGAGCAGTACTTC.

The chain couples TRBV11-3 to TRBJ2-3; 7 bases agree with TRBD1. V shed 1 base and J 4 bases; nucleotides not matched to a gene: 5. Germline CDR1 and CDR2: SGHNT and YENEEA. This CDR3 has 15 amino acids. CDR3 sequence: CASSLGQGFADTQYF. The CDR3 DNA sequence: TGTGCCAGCAGCTTAGGACAGGGATTCGCAGATACGCAGTATTTT.

This chain connects TRBV3-1 (or the pseudogene TRBV3-2) to TRBJ2-3, with D uncertain. V lost 5 bases and J 6 bases, leaving 9 bases between the germline ends. The CDR3 runs to 12 residues. Germline CDR1 is LGHDT and CDR2 is YNNKEL (reference sequence). CDR3 nucleotide sequence: TGTGCCAGCAGCAAGGGTGGCGATACGCAGTATTTT. Translation: CASSKGGDTQYF.

The rearrangement joins TRBV27 to TRBJ2-7; TRBD2 might be the D (5 bases). Germline V gene lookup returns CDR1 MNHEY and CDR2 SMNVEV (reference sequence). V shed 4 bases and J shed 2 bases, with 9 bases lying between them. The CDR3 loop spans 13 amino acids. CDR3 nucleotides: TGTGCCAGCAGTTCTCAGACTACCTACGAGCAGTACTTC. Its translation: CASSSQTTYEQYF.

This chain links TRBV7-3 with TRBJ2-3; D ambiguous. Germline V lookup: CDR1 SGHTA, CDR2 FQGTGA. The CDR3 sequence is 13 residues long. Between the trimmed V and J ends, which lost 2 bases and 3 bases, there was a span of 6 bases. The CDR3 DNA reads as TGTGCCAGCAGCTTACGGCGTACAGATACGCAGTATTTT. Translation gives CASSLRRTDTQYF.

J is TRBJ1-1 and V is TRBV5-4, with a possible D match to TRBD1 (5 bases). In germline, CDR1 is SGHNT, CDR2 YYREEE (reference sequence). CDR3 length equals 15 residues. Trimming left V 0 bases short and J 1 base short, with 10 bases between. As DNA, the CDR3 is TGTGCCAGCAGCTTGGGGAGAGGGGCGAACACTGAAGCTTTCTTT. Residues: CASSLGRGANTEAFF.

V and J are TRBV9 and TRBJ1-2; tentatively, D is TRBD1 (5 bases). The CDR3 spans 11 residues. Trimming left V 3 bases short and J 8 bases short, with 8 bases between. Germline V gives CDR1 SGDLS, CDR2 YYNGEE. For the CDR3, the DNA is TGTGCCAGCAGCGCCGAGGGGGGCTACACCTTC. Its translation is CASSAEGGYTF.

In DNA form, the CDR3 reads TGTGCCAGCAGTTACGTTGGGGAGACCCAGTACTTC. Translation gives CASSYVGETQYF. The chain couples TRBV6-2 or TRBV6-3 to TRBJ2-5, with no clear D. CDR1 and CDR2 (germline): MNHEY, SVGEGT. The germline V and J ends were trimmed by 2 bases and 5 bases, with 6 bases remaining between them. This CDR3 spans 12 amino acids.

This chain uses TRBV20-1 with TRBJ2-1; D possibly corresponds to TRBD1 (6 bases). Germline values: CDR1 DFQATT, CDR2 SNEGSKA (reference sequence). Trimming removed 5 bases at V and 6 bases at J, with 8 bases between. The CDR3 extends over 11 amino acids. In DNA, the CDR3 is TGCAGTGCTCACAGGGTCAATGAGCAGTTCTTC. This encodes CSAHRVNEQFF.

This rearrangement joins TRBV5-4 to TRBJ2-7; 7 positions match TRBD1. CDR1 and CDR2 from the germline V gene are SGHNT and YYREEE (reference sequence). The CDR3 spans 15 residues. V shed 5 bases and J 5 bases; nucleotides not matched to a gene: 13. CDR3 region: CASRYSDRVNNEQYF. The CDR3 DNA is TGTGCCAGCAGATATTCAGACAGGGTAAACAACGAGCAGTACTTC.

The rearrangement joins TRBV7-9 to TRBJ2-7, with TRBD1 as a possible D gene (6 bases). With 1 base removed from V and 2 bases from J, the gap between germline ends came to 12 bases. The CDR3 sequence is 15 residues long. CDR1 is SEHNR and CDR2 is FQNEAQ in the germline V gene (reference sequence). For the CDR3, the DNA is TGTGCCAGCAGCTTAGTAGGCAGGGGAACCTACGAGCAGTACTTC. Translated: CASSLVGRGTYEQYF.

This chain joins TRBV5-5 and TRBJ2-2, with unresolved D. Trimming removed 1 base from V and 4 bases from J, with 5 bases in between. Per the germline V gene, CDR1 is SGHKS and CDR2 is YYEKEE (reference sequence). This CDR3 has 13 amino acids. The CDR3 coding sequence is TGTGCCAGCAGCTTGTATGGCACCGGGGAGCTGTTTTTT. Protein sequence: CASSLYGTGELFF.